One and the same sample provided the 19 T cell receptor beta chains below, sequenced in a study of T cells in pancreatic ductal adenocarcinoma. Sequenced by immunoSEQ multiplex PCR; TCRdb stores in-frame clones only, minus some. The sample lists 25,000 to 35,000 clones; just over 90% were seen once. The selected patients with pancreatic ductal adenocarcinoma had surgery but no neoadjuvant therapy. The sample taken for sequencing was PBMCs. These receptors all come from a human donor with pancreatic ductal adenocarcinoma.

The gene calls are TRBV19 and TRBJ2-7, with 7 nucleotides matching TRBD1. The J segment lost 0 bases and the V segment lost 0 bases, leaving 5 bases of the junction unmatched. Germline CDR1 and CDR2: LNHDA and SQIVND (reference sequence). The CDR3 sequence is 16 residues long. CDR3 residues: CASSIDPGTDSYEQYF. CDR3 DNA sequence: TGTGCCAGTAGTATAGATCCGGGGACAGACTCCTACGAGCAGTACTTC.

The chain combines TRBV27 with TRBJ2-5; possible D gene TRBD2, 5 bases. The germline gives CDR1 MNHEY, CDR2 SMNVEV (reference sequence). The length of the CDR3 is 13 residues. V gave up 4 bases and J gave up 11 bases, with 17 bases separating them. CDR3 in DNA: TGTGCCAGCAGTTACTCACAAGGCTGGGAGCAGTACTTC. The encoded protein is CASSYSQGWEQYF.

The chain is built from TRBV7-9 and TRBJ2-7, with 10 bases matching TRBD2. From germline, CDR1 is SEHNR and CDR2 FQNEAQ (reference sequence). This CDR3 comprises 15 residues. V trimming: 5 bases; J trimming: 4 bases; junction bases outside the gene matches: 8. The DNA for the CDR3 is TGTGCCAGCAGCCCTCTAGCGGGAGATAGATACGAGCAGTACTTC. It codes for CASSPLAGDRYEQYF.

The chain uses TRBV5-4 and TRBJ2-1; D remains unclear. Looked up from germline, CDR1 is SGHNT and CDR2 is YYREEE (reference sequence). The CDR3 spans 16 residues. V lost 1 base, J lost 0 bases, and 11 bases lay in between. The CDR3 coding sequence is TGTGCCAGCAGCTTGCAGAGCCCGAGCTCCTACAATGAGCAGTTCTTC. It specifies CASSLQSPSSYNEQFF.

V is TRBV27 and J is TRBJ1-2; 12 bases are a match to TRBD1. CDR1 is MNHEY and CDR2 is SMNVEV in the germline V gene (reference sequence). CDR3 length: 14 residues. V lost 6 bases and J lost 6; bases outside the gene matches: 5. The CDR3 DNA sequence: TGTGCCAGCAGACCCGGGACAGGGGGCGATGGCTACACCTTC. Its protein is CASRPGTGGDGYTF.

The chain links TRBV28 to TRBJ2-3; 7 positions agree with TRBD1. J gave up 5 bases and V 5 bases, and 10 bases lay outside the gene matches. Germline CDR1 and CDR2: MDHEN and SYDVKM. The CDR3 extends over 15 amino acids. The CDR3 loop reads CASSPGQGVGDTQYF. The CDR3 DNA sequence: TGTGCCAGCAGTCCAGGGCAGGGGGTTGGAGATACGCAGTATTTT.

The rearrangement joins TRBV7-9 to TRBJ1-1, with D perhaps matching TRBD1 (5 bases). Trimming pared 5 bases from V and 5 bases from J, leaving 15 bases between. CDR1 SEHNR and CDR2 FQNEAQ come from the germline V gene (reference sequence). The CDR3 spans 14 residues. CDR3: CASSATVKGTEAFF. The CDR3 DNA sequence: TGTGCCAGCAGCGCCACAGTAAAGGGGACTGAAGCTTTCTTT.

This sequence joins TRBV11-2 and TRBJ2-3; D call uncertain. In germline, CDR1 is SGHAT, CDR2 FQNNGV. The CDR3 length is 13 residues. V gave up 1 base and J gave up 6 bases, with 8 bases separating them. CDR3 DNA sequence: TGTGCCAGCAGCTTAGTTCTCTTGGATACGCAGTATTTT. Protein product: CASSLVLLDTQYF. The full variable domain, in which reference TRBV11-2 and TRBJ2-3 provide the parts outside the CDR3, is EAGVAQSPRYKIIEKRQSVAFWCNPISGHATLYWYQQILGQGPKLLIQFQNNGVVDDSQLPKDRFSAERLKGVDSTLKIQPAKLEDSAVYLCASSLVLLDTQYFGPGTRLTVL.

The CDR3 loop reads CASSPQVDEKLFF. For the CDR3, the DNA is TGTGCCAGCTCACCACAAGTGGATGAAAAACTGTTTTTT. J is TRBJ1-4 and V is TRBV18; no clear D. The length of the CDR3 is 13 residues. Deletions cut 1 base from V and 6 bases from J, with 6 bases between. CDR1 and CDR2 from the germline V gene are KGHSH and LQKENI.

The chain has TRBV6-5 and TRBJ1-3, with D perhaps TRBD1 (5 bases). The V end lost 7 bases, the J end lost 0 bases, and 13 bases lay between the germline ends. Germline values: CDR1 MNHEY, CDR2 SVGAGI. This CDR3 is built from 15 residues. The CDR3 DNA reads as TGTGCCAGCACCCCCGGGACTTCCTCTGGAAACACCATATATTTT. Translating it yields CASTPGTSSGNTIYF.

The chain combines TRBV29-1 with TRBJ1-1; 9 bases match TRBD1. Germline assignment: CDR1 SQVTM and CDR2 ANQGSEA. V gave up 7 bases and J gave up 4 bases; unmatched junction bases: 4. The CDR3 is 12 residues long. The CDR3 DNA reads TGCAGCGGGAACAGGGGGCCCACTGAAGCTTTCTTT. Translating it yields CSGNRGPTEAFF.

This clone appeared once. This rearrangement joins TRBV2 to TRBJ2-2; D is possibly TRBD1 (5 bases). Trimming cost V 7 bases and J 6 bases, with 15 bases left between them. Germline V gives CDR1 SNHLY, CDR2 FYNNEI. The CDR3 covers 14 residues. For the CDR3, the DNA is TGTGCCAGCATGGGGCCGACAGTAGCCGGGGAGCTGTTTTTT. Residues: CASMGPTVAGELFF.

The count of this clone is one. V gene TRBV11-3 combines with J gene TRBJ2-7; TRBD2 agrees at 9 bases. Germline-derived CDR1 and CDR2 are SGHNT and YENEEA. This CDR3 comprises 14 residues. Trimming cost V 3 bases and J 2 bases; bases outside gene matches: 2. The CDR3 sequence is CASSFGGRAYEQYF. The CDR3 bases are TGTGCCAGCAGCTTCGGCGGGAGGGCCTACGAGCAGTACTTC.

The chain is built from TRBV5-6 and TRBJ1-6, with 7 bases identical to TRBD1. The germline gives CDR1 SGHDT, CDR2 YYEEEE. There are 14 residues in the CDR3. V trimming: 0 bases; J trimming: 10 bases; junction bases outside the gene matches: 4. The CDR3 is CASSLADRASPLHF. DNA for the CDR3: TGTGCCAGCAGCTTGGCCGACAGGGCGTCACCCCTCCACTTT. The whole variable domain, filled in from reference TRBV5-6 and TRBJ1-6, reads DAGVTQSPTHLIKTRGQQVTLRCSPKSGHDTVSWYQQALGQGPQFIFQYYEEEERQRGNFPDRFSGHQFPNYSSELNVNALLLGDSALYLCASSLADRASPLHFGNGTRLTVT.

The rearrangement joins TRBV29-1 to TRBJ2-2; 9 nucleotides line up with TRBD1. The germline V gene has CDR1 SQVTM and CDR2 ANQGSEA. Trimming cost V 5 bases and J 6 bases; bases outside gene matches: 10. This CDR3 has 15 residues. In DNA form, the CDR3 reads TGCAGCGTTTTCGTGGGACAGGGAAGTCCCGGGGAGCTGTTTTTT. This gives the protein CSVFVGQGSPGELFF.

The genes are TRBV15 and TRBJ2-7; tentatively, D is TRBD1 or TRBD2 (5 bases each). Trimming shortened V by 0 bases and J by 3 bases, and 12 bases separated the two germline ends. The germline V gene has CDR1 LNHNV and CDR2 YYDKDF (reference sequence). This CDR3 spans 15 amino acids. The chain's CDR3 is CATSRDRGQGYEQYF. The CDR3 DNA sequence: TGTGCCACCAGCAGAGATCGGGGTCAGGGCTACGAGCAGTACTTC.

This rearrangement joins TRBV5-1 to TRBJ2-1; D is uncertain. Germline V gene data show CDR1 as SGHRS and CDR2 as YFSETQ. This CDR3 spans 15 amino acids. Trimming left V 0 bases short and J 0 bases short, with 7 bases between. In DNA form, the CDR3 reads TGCGCCAGCAGCTTGGAAGGGAACTCCTACAATGAGCAGTTCTTC. Translation: CASSLEGNSYNEQFF.

The V gene is TRBV6-5, the J gene TRBJ1-1; D gene ambiguous. The V end lost 7 bases, the J end lost 4 bases, and 16 bases lay between the germline ends. The CDR3 covers 14 residues. Germline V lookup: CDR1 MNHEY, CDR2 SVGAGI. In nucleotides, the CDR3 is TGTGCCAGCATTAGAAGGCGGGGAGGCACTGAAGCTTTCTTT. Its translation: CASIRRRGGTEAFF.

The J gene is TRBJ1-1, the V gene TRBV10-3; no definite D call. Trimming took 0 bases from V and 0 from J, leaving 11 bases between them. CDR1 and CDR2 from the germline V gene are ENHRY and SYGVKD. This CDR3 has 16 residues. This CDR3 reads CAISESERQMNTEAFF. DNA for the CDR3: TGTGCCATCAGTGAGTCTGAGAGACAAATGAACACTGAAGCTTTCTTT.